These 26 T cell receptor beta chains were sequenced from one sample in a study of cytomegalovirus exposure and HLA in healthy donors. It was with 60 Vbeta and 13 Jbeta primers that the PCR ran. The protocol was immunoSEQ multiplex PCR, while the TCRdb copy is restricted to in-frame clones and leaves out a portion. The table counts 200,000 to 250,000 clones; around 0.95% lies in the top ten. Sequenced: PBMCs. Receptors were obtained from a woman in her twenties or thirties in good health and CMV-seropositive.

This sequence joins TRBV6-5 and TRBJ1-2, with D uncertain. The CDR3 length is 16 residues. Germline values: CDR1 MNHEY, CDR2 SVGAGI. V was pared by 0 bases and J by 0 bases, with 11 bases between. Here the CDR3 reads CASSYSPRLANYGYTF. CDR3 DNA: TGTGCCAGCAGTTACTCTCCCCGGTTAGCTAACTATGGCTACACCTTC.

CDR3 sequence (DNA): TGTGCCAGCAGCCTGAGCGGGAGGAAGACAGATACGCAGTATTTT. This translates into CASSLSGRKTDTQYF. This chain connects TRBV11-3 to TRBJ2-3, with TRBD2 matching 9 bases. After removal of 5 bases from V and 3 bases from J, the junction contained 6 bases not matched to a gene. Germline CDR1 and CDR2: SGHNT and YENEEA. The CDR3 extends over 15 amino acids.

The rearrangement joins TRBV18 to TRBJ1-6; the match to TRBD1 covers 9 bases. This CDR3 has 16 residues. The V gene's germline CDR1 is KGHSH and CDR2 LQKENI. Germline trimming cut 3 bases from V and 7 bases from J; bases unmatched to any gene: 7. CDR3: CASSPLGTGLNSPLHF. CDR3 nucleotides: TGTGCCAGCTCACCTCTCGGGACAGGGTTAAATTCACCCCTCCACTTT.

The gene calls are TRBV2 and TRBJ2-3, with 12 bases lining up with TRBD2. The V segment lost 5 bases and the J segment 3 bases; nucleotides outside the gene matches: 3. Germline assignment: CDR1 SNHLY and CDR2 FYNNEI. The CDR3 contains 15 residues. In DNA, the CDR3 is TGTGCCAGCAGTCGGACTAGCGGGACTACAGATACGCAGTATTTT. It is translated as CASSRTSGTTDTQYF.

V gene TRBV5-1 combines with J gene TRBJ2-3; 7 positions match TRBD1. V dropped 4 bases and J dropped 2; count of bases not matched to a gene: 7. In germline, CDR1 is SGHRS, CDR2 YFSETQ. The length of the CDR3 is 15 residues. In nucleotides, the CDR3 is TGCGCCAGCAGCCATGGGACAGCAGACACAGATACGCAGTATTTT. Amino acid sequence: CASSHGTADTDTQYF.

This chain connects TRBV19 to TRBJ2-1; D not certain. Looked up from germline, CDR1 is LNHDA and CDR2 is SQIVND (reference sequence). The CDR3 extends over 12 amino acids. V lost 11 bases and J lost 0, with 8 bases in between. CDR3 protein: CASKSSYNEQFF. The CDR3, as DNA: TGTGCCTCAAAGAGCTCCTACAATGAGCAGTTCTTC.

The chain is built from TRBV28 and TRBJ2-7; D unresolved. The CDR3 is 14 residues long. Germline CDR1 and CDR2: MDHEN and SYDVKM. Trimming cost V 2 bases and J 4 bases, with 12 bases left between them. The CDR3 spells CASSLGSGTYEQYF. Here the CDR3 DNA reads TGTGCCAGCAGTTTAGGATCGGGTACTTACGAGCAGTACTTC.

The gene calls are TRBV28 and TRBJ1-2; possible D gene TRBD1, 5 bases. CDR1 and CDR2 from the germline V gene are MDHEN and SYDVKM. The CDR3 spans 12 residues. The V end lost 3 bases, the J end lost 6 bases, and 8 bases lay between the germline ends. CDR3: CASSLAGNGYTF. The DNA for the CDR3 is TGTGCCAGCAGTTTGGCAGGGAATGGCTACACCTTC.

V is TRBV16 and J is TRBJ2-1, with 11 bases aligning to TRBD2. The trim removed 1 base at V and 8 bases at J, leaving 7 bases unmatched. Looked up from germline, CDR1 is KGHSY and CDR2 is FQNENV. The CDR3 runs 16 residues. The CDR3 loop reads CASSQYGSGGAHEQFF. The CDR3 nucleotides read TGTGCCAGCAGCCAATACGGTAGCGGGGGGGCCCATGAGCAGTTCTTC.

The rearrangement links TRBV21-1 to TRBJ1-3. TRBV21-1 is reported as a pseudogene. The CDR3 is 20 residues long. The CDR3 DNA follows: TGTGCCAGCAGCAAAATAATTGAGGGAGGGGCCTTTAGTTCTGGAAACACCATATATTTT. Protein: CASSKIIEGGAFSSGNTIYF.

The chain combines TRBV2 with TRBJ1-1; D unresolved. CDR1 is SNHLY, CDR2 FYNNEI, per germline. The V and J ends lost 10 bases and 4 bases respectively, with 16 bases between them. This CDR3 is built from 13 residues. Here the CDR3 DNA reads TGTGCCACCACTACCGACGGCGGCACTGAAGCTTTCTTT. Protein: CATTTDGGTEAFF.

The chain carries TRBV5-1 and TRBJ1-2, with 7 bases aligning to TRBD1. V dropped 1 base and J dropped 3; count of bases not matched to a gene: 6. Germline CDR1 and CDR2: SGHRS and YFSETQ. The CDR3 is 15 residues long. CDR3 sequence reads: CASSLKGQEDYGYTF. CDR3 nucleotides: TGCGCCAGCAGCTTGAAAGGACAGGAGGACTATGGCTACACCTTC.

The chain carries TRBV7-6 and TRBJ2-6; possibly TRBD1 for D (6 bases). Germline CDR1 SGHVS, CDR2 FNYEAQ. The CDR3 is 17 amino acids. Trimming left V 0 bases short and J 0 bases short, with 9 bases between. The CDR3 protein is CASSLAGGYSGANVLTF. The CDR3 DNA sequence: TGTGCCAGCAGCTTAGCAGGGGGATACTCTGGGGCCAACGTCCTGACTTTC.

The CDR3 sequence is CASSSTPDNSPLHF. As DNA, the CDR3 is TGTGCCAGCAGTTCGACTCCGGATAATTCACCCCTCCACTTT. The chain joins TRBV6-5 to TRBJ1-6; no firm D call. The CDR3 runs 14 residues. Germline lookup yields CDR1 MNHEY and CDR2 SVGAGI. V was trimmed by 4 bases and J by 5 bases, leaving 9 bases between them.

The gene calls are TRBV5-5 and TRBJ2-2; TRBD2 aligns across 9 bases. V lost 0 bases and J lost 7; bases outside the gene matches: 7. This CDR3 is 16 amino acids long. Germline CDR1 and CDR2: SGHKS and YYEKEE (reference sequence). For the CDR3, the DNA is TGTGCCAGCAGCTTGGGGGTAGCGGGAGTCGGCGGGGAGCTGTTTTTT. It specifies CASSLGVAGVGGELFF.

The CDR3 bases are TGTGCCAGCAGCCCTCTTCAGGGGGAAGAGACCCAGTACTTC. It is translated as CASSPLQGEETQYF. This chain links TRBV7-9 with TRBJ2-5; TRBD1 agrees at 7 bases. After removal of 5 bases from V and 3 bases from J, the junction contained 6 bases not matched to a gene. Looked up from germline, CDR1 is SEHNR and CDR2 is FQNEAQ (reference sequence). The CDR3 contains 14 residues. Complete variable domain (other parts from reference TRBV7-9 and TRBJ2-5): DTGVSQNPRHKITKRGQNVTFRCDPISEHNRLYWYRQTLGQGPEFLTYFQNEAQLEKSRLLSDRFSAERPKGSFSTLEIQRTEQGDSAMYLCASSPLQGEETQYFGPGTRLLVL.

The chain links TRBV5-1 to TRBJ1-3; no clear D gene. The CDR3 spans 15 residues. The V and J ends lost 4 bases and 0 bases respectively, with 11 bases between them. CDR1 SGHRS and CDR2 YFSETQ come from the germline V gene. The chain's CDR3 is CASSPGMTSGNTIYF. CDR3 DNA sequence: TGCGCCAGCAGCCCGGGTATGACCTCTGGAAACACCATATATTTT. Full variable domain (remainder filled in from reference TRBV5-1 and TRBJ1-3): KAGVTQTPRYLIKTRGQQVTLSCSPISGHRSVSWYQQTPGQGLQFLFEYFSETQRNKGNFPGRFSGRQFSNSRSEMNVSTLELGDSALYLCASSPGMTSGNTIYFGEGSWLTVV.

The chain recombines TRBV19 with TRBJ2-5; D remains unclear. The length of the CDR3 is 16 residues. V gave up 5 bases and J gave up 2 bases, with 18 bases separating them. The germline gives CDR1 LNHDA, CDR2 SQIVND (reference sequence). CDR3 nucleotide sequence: TGTGCCAGTAGTCCTTGGCTAGGCTGGTATCAAGAGACCCAGTACTTC. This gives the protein CASSPWLGWYQETQYF.

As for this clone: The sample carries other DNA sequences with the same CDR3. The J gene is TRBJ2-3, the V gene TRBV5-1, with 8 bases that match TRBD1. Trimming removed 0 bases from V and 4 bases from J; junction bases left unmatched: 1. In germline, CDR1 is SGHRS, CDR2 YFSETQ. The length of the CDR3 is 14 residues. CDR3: CASSLGTGSDTQYF. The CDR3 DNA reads TGCGCCAGCAGCTTGGGGACAGGGTCAGATACGCAGTATTTT.

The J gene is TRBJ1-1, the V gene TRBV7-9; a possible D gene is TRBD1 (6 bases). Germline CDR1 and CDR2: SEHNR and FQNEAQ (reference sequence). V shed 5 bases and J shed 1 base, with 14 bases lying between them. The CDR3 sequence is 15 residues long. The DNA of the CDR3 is TGTGCCAGCAGCCCACACAGGGCCCAGAACACTGAAGCTTTCTTT. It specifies CASSPHRAQNTEAFF.

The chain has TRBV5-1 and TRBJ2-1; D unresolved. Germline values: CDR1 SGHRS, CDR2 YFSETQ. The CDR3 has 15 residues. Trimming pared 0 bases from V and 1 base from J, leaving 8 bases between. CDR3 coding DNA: TGCGCCAGCAGCTTGGCGAGTCCGTCCTACAATGAGCAGTTCTTC. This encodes CASSLASPSYNEQFF. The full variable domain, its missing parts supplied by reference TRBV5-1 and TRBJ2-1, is KAGVTQTPRYLIKTRGQQVTLSCSPISGHRSVSWYQQTPGQGLQFLFEYFSETQRNKGNFPGRFSGRQFSNSRSEMNVSTLELGDSALYLCASSLASPSYNEQFFGPGTRLTVL.

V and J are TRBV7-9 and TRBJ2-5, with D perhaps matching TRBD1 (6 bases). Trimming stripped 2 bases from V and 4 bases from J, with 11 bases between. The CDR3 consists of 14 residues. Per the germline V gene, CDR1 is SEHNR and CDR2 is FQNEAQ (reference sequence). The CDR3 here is CASSLQSGVETQYF. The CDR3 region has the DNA TGTGCCAGCAGCTTACAGTCAGGGGTAGAGACCCAGTACTTC. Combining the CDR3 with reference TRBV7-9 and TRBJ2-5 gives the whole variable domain DTGVSQNPRHKITKRGQNVTFRCDPISEHNRLYWYRQTLGQGPEFLTYFQNEAQLEKSRLLSDRFSAERPKGSFSTLEIQRTEQGDSAMYLCASSLQSGVETQYFGPGTRLLVL.

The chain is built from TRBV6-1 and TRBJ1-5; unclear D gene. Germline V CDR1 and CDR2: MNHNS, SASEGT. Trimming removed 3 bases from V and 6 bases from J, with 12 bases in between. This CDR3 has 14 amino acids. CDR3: CASSDYGFGQPQHF. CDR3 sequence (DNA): TGTGCCAGCAGTGATTACGGGTTCGGTCAGCCCCAGCATTTT.

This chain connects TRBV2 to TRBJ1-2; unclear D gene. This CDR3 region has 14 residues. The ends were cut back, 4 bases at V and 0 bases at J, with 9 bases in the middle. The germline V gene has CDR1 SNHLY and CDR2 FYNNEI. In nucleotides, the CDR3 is TGTGCCAGCAGTGGCAGCGGGTCTAACTATGGCTACACCTTC. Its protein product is CASSGSGSNYGYTF.

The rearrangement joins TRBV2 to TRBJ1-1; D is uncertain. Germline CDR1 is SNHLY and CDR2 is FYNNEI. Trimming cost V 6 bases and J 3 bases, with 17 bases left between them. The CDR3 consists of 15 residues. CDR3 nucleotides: TGTGCCAGCAGCCTGACACCTCCGGTGGACACTGAAGCTTTCTTT. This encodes CASSLTPPVDTEAFF.

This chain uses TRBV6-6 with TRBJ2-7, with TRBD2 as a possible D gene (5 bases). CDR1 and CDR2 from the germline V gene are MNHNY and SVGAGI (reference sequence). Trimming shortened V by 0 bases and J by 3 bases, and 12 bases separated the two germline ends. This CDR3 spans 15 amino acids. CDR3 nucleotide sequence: TGTGCCAGCAGTTACTCTGCTAGCCAATACTACGAGCAGTACTTC. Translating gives CASSYSASQYYEQYF.